This TCR beta chain was retrieved from a study of T cell responses to AZD1222 COVID-19 vaccine. Study observations and caveats: Repertoire sampling happened only post peak T cell response.

This clone has just one count. Its antigen is still unknown. Produced via immunoSEQ multiplex PCR; TCRdb's table is partial and in-frame only. The repertoire has 130,000 to 150,000 clones, around 91% of them found once; the top ten carry roughly 1.5%. There are 14 residues in the CDR3. Trimming took 5 bases from V and 4 from J, leaving 14 bases between them. Germline CDR1 is PRHDT and CDR2 is FYEKMQ (reference sequence). This chain joins TRBV13 and TRBJ1-1; unclear D gene. The source material was peripheral blood, sampled on day 0 of AZD1222 vaccination. The TCR sequence derives from an adult in good health. This CDR3 reads CASSTGRRATEAFF. As DNA, the CDR3 is TGTGCCAGCAGCACCGGGAGGCGGGCCACTGAAGCTTTCTTT.